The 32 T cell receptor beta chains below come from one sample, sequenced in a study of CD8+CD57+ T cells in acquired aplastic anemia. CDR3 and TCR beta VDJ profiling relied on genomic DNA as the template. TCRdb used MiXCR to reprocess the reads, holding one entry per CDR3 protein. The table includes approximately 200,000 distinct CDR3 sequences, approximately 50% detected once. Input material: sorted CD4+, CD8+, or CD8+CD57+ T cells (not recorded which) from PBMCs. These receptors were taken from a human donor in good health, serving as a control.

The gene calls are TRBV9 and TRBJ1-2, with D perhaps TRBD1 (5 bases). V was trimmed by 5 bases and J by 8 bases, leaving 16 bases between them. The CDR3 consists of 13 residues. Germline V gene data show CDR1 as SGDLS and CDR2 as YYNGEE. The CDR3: CASSPRARGGYTF. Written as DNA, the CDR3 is TGTGCCAGCAGTCCCAGGGCAAGAGGGGGCTACACCTTC. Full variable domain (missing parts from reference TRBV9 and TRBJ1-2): DSGVTQTPKHLITATGQRVTLRCSPRSGDLSVYWYQQSLDQGLQFLIQYYNGEERAKGNILERFSAQQFPDLHSELNLSSLELGDSALYFCASSPRARGGYTFGSGTRLTVV.

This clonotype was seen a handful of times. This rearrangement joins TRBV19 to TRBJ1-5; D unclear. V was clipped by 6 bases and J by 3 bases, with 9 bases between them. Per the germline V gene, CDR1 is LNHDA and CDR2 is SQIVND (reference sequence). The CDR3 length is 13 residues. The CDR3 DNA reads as TGTGCCAGTAGGTGGACTGACAATCAGCCCCAGCATTTT. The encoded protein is CASRWTDNQPQHF.

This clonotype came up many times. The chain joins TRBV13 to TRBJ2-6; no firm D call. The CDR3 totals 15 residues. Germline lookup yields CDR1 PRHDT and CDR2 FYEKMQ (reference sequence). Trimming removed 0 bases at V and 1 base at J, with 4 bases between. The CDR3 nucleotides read TGTGCCAGCAGCTTAGGTGGGTCTGGGGCCAACGTCCTGACTTTC. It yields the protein CASSLGGSGANVLTF.

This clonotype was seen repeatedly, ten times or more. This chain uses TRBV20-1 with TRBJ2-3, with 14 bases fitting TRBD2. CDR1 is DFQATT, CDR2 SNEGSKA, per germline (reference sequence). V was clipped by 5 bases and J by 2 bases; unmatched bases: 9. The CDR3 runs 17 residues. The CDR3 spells CSAPRPGLAGATDTQYF. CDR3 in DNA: TGCAGTGCTCCCCGGCCGGGACTAGCGGGGGCCACAGATACGCAGTATTTT.

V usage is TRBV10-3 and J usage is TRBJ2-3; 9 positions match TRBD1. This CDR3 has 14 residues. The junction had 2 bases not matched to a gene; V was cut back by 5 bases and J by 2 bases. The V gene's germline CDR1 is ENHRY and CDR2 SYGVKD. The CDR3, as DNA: TGTGCCATCAGTACAGGGGGCCCCACAGATACGCAGTATTTT. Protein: CAISTGGPTDTQYF.

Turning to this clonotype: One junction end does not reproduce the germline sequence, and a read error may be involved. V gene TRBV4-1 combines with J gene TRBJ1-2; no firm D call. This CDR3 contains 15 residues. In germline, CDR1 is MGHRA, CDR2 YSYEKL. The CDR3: CASSQDEGMPYGCTF. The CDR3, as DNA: TGCGCCAGCAGCCAAGATGAAGGGATGCCCTATGGCTGCACCTTC.

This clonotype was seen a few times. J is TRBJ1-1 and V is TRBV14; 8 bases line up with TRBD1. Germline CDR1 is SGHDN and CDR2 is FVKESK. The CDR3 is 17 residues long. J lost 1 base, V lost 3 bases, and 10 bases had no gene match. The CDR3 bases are TGTGCCAGCAGCCAGACTAGCGGGGGGACAGGGAACACTGAAGCTTTCTTT. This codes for CASSQTSGGTGNTEAFF. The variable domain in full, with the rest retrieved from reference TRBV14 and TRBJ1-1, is EAGVTQFPSHSVIEKGQTVTLRCDPISGHDNLYWYRRVMGKEIKFLLHFVKESKQDESGMPNNRFLAERTGGTYSTLKVQPAELEDSGVYFCASSQTSGGTGNTEAFFGQGTRLTVV.

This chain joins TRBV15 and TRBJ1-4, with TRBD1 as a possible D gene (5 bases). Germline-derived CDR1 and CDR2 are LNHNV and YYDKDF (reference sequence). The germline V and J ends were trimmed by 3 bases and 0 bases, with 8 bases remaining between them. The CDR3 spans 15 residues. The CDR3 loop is CATSSPQATNEKLFF. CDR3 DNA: TGTGCCACCAGCAGCCCACAGGCAACTAATGAAAAACTGTTTTTT.

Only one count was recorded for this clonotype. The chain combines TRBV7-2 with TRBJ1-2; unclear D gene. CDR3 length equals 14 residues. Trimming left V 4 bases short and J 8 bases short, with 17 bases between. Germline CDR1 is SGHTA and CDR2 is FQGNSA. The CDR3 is CASSSYLTALGYTF. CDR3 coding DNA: TGTGCCAGCAGCTCCTACTTGACTGCGCTCGGCTACACCTTC. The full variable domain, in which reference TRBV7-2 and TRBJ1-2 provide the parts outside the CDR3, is GAGVSQSPSNKVTEKGKDVELRCDPISGHTALYWYRQSLGQGLEFLIYFQGNSAPDKSGLPSDRFSAERTGGSVSTLTIQRTQQEDSAVYLCASSSYLTALGYTFGSGTRLTVV.

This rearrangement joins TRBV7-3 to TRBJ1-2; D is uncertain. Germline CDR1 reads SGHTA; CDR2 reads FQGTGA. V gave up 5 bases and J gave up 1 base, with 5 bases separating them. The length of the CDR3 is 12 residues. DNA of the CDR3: TGTGCCAGCAGCCCAAGTAACTATGGCTACACCTTC. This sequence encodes CASSPSNYGYTF.

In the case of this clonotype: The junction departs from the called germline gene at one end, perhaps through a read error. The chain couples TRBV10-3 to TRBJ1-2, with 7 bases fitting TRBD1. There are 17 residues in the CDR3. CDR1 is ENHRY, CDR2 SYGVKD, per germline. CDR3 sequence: CAITGAGQTSSNYGHTF. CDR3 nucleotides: TGTGCCATCACTGGCGCGGGACAGACCTCCTCTAACTATGGCCACACCTTC.

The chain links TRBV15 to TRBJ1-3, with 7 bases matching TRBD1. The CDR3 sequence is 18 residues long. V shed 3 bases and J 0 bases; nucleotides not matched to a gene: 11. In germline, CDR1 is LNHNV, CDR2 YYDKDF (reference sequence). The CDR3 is CATSSARDNRGSGNTIYF. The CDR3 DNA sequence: TGTGCCACCAGCAGTGCTAGAGATAACAGGGGCTCTGGAAACACCATATATTTT.

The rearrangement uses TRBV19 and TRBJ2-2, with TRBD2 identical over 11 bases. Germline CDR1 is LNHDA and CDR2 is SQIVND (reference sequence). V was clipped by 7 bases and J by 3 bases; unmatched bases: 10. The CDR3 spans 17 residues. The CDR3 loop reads CASTTIAGGRYTGELFF. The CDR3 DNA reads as TGTGCCAGTACCACCATAGCGGGGGGGCGGTACACCGGGGAGCTGTTTTTT.

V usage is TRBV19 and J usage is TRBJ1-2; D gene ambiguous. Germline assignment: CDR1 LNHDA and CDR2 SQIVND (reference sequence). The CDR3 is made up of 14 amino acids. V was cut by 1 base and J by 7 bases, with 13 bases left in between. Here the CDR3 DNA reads TGTGCCAGTAGTATAGGTCAGCGGTTCAGTGGCTACACCTTC. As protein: CASSIGQRFSGYTF.

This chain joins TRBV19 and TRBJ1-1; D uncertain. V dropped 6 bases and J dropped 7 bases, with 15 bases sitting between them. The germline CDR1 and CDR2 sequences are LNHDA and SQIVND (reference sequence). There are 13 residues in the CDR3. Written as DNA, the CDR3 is TGTGCCAGTAGCATTTTGCAGAGTTTTGAAGCTTTCTTT. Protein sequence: CASSILQSFEAFF.

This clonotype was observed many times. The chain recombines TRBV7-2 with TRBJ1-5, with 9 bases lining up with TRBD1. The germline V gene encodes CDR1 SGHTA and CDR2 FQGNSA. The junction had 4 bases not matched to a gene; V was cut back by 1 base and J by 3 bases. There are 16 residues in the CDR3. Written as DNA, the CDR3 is TGTGCCAGCAGCTTAGGGGGACAGGGAATCAATCAGCCCCAGCATTTT. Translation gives CASSLGGQGINQPQHF.

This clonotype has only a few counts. The CDR3 is CASSERRAGDLAKNIQYF. CDR3 bases: TGTGCCAGCAGTGAGCGGAGGGCAGGTGACCTAGCCAAAAACATTCAGTACTTC. This chain connects TRBV6-1 to TRBJ2-4; D possibly corresponds to TRBD2 (6 bases). The V gene's germline CDR1 is MNHNS and CDR2 SASEGT. The CDR3 spans 18 residues. The V gene lost 3 bases and the J gene lost 0 bases, with 18 bases spanning the gap.

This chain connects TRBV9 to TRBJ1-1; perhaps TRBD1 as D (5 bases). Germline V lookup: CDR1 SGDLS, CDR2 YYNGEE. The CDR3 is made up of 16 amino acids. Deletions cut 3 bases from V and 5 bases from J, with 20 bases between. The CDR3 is CASSAWTSGAETEAFF. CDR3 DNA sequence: TGTGCCAGCAGCGCTTGGACTAGCGGGGCCGAGACTGAAGCTTTCTTT.

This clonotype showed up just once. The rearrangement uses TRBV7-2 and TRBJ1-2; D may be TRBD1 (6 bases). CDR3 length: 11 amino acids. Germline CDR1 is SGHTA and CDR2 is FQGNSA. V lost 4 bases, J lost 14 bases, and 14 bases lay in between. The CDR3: CASSSGQPWTF. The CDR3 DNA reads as TGTGCCAGCAGCTCGGGACAACCCTGGACCTTC.

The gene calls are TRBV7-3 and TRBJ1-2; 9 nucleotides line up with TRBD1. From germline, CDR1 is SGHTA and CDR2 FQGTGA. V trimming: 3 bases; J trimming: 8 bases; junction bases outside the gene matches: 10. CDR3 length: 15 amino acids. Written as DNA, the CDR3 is TGTGCCAGCAGCTTCAACCCGGACAGGGGAGACGGCTACACCTTC. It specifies CASSFNPDRGDGYTF. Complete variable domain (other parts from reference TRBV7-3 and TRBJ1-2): GAGVSQTPSNKVTEKGKYVELRCDPISGHTALYWYRQSLGQGPEFLIYFQGTGAADDSGLPNDRFFAVRPEGSVSTLKIQRTERGDSAVYLCASSFNPDRGDGYTFGSGTRLTVV.

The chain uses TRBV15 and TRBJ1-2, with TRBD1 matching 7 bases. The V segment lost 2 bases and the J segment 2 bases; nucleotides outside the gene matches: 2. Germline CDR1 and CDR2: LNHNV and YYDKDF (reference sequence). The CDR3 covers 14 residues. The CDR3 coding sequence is TGTGCCACCAGCAGAAAGGGACAGAACTATGGCTACACCTTC. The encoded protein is CATSRKGQNYGYTF.

The CDR3 DNA reads TGCGCCAGCAGAGAACAGGAGATGAACACTGAAGCTTTCTTT. It yields the protein CASREQEMNTEAFF. The V and J genes are TRBV5-1 and TRBJ1-1; TRBD1 might be the D (5 bases). Germline values: CDR1 SGHRS, CDR2 YFSETQ. V shed 5 bases and J shed 0 bases, with 11 bases lying between them. This CDR3 region has 14 residues. Filled out from reference TRBV5-1 and TRBJ1-1, the complete variable domain reads KAGVTQTPRYLIKTRGQQVTLSCSPISGHRSVSWYQQTPGQGLQFLFEYFSETQRNKGNFPGRFSGRQFSNSRSEMNVSTLELGDSALYLCASREQEMNTEAFFGQGTRLTVV.

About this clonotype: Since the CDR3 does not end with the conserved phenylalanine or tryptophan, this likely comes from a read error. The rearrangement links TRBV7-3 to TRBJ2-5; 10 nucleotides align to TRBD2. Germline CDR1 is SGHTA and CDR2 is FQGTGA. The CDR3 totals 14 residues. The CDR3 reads CAISSSSGGETQYL. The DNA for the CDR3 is TGTGCCATCAGCTCCTCTAGCGGGGGAGAGACCCAGTACCTC.

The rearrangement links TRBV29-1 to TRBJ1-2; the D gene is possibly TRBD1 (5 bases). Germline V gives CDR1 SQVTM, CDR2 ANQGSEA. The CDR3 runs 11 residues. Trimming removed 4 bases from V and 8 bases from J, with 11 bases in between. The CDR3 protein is CSVAGGRGYTF. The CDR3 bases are TGCAGCGTTGCCGGGGGGAGAGGCTACACCTTC. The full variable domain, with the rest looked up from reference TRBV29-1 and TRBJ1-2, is SAVISQKPSRDICQRGTSLTIQCQVDSQVTMMFWYRQQPGQSLTLIATANQGSEATYESGFVIDKFPISRPNLTFSTLTVSNMSPEDSSIYLCSVAGGRGYTFGSGTRLTVV.

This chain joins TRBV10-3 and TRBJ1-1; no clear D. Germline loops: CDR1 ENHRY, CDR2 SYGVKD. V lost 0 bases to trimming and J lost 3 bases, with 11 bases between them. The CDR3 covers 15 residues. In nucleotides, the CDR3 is TGTGCCATCAGTGAGTCAAACACCCTCGACACTGAAGCTTTCTTT. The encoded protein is CAISESNTLDTEAFF.

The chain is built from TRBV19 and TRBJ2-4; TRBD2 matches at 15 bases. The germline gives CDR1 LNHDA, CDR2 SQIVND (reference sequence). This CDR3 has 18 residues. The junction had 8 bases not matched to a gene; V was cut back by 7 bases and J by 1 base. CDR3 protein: CASTKGLAGGAAKNIQYF. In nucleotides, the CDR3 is TGTGCCAGTACCAAGGGACTAGCGGGGGGCGCGGCCAAAAACATTCAGTACTTC.

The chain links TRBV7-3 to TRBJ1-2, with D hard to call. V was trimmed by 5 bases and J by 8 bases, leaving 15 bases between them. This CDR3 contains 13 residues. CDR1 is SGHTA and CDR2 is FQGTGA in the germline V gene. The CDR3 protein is CASSAGSLGGYTF. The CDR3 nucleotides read TGTGCCAGCAGCGCGGGAAGTTTGGGAGGCTACACCTTC.

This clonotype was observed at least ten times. In nucleotides, the CDR3 is TGTGCCACCAGCAGAGACGCAGGGGACGAGCAGTACTTC. Amino acid sequence: CATSRDAGDEQYF. The rearrangement uses TRBV15 and TRBJ2-7; TRBD1 might be the D (6 bases). The V gene lost 0 bases and the J gene lost 5 bases, with 8 bases spanning the gap. CDR1 is LNHNV and CDR2 is YYDKDF in the germline V gene (reference sequence). The CDR3 sequence is 13 residues long.

This CDR3 reads CATSRDLAGDLSWEQYF. The CDR3 region has the DNA TGTGCCACCAGCAGAGATCTAGCAGGGGATCTCTCCTGGGAGCAGTACTTC. The chain carries TRBV15 and TRBJ2-7, with a possible D match to TRBD1 (6 bases). This CDR3 contains 17 residues. Germline V gene data show CDR1 as LNHNV and CDR2 as YYDKDF (reference sequence). V was clipped by 0 bases and J by 7 bases, with 22 bases between them.

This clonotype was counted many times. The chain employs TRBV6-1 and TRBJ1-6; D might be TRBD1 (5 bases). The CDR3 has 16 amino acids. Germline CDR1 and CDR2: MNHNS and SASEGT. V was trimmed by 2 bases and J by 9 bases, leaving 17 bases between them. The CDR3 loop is CASSESRGVSGSPLHF. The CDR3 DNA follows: TGTGCCAGCAGTGAAAGTCGGGGGGTAAGTGGTTCACCCCTCCACTTT.

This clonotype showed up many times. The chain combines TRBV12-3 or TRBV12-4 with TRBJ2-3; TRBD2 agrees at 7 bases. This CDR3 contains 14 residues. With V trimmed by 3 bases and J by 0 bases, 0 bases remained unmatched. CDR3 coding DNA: TGTGCCAGCAGTTTGCGGGGGAGCACAGATACGCAGTATTTT. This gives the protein CASSLRGSTDTQYF.

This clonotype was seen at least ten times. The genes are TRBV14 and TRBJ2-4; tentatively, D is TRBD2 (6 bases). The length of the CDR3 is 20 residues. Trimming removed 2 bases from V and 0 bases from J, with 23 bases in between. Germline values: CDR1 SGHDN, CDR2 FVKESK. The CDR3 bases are TGTGCCAGCAGCCAACCCAATACGGGGGTGACAGATCTAGCCAAAAACATTCAGTACTTC. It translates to CASSQPNTGVTDLAKNIQYF.